This T cell receptor (beta chain) emerged from a study of OX40 agonist ivuxolimab in advanced cancers. The assay was immunoSEQ multiplex PCR, and TCRdb's table has in-frame clones only and misses some. This table holds roughly 45,000 clones, nearly 95% found once. Germline loops: CDR1 SGHTA, CDR2 FQGNSA. Trimming cost V 4 bases and J 0 bases, with 6 bases left between them. CDR3 length: 13 amino acids. The origin of this receptor is an adult with an advanced solid tumor such as melanoma, head and neck, liver or kidney cancer. This rearrangement joins TRBV7-2 to TRBJ1-1; D is ambiguous. The specimen comprised CD4+ or CD8+ T cells sorted from blood, sampled in a trial of the OX40 agonist ivuxolimab. The CDR3: CASSSILNTEAFF. CDR3 nucleotides: TGTGCCAGCAGCTCCATTTTGAACACTGAAGCTTTCTTT.